One and the same sample provided the 7 T cell receptor beta chains below, sequenced in a study of Graves' ophthalmopathy and Graves' hyperthyroidism. Researchers took RNA transcripts and amplified TCR beta CDR3 regions from them. HTBI-primed RT-PCR formed the first round, and a multiplex PCR formed the second. A single record per CDR3 protein comes from TCRdb applying MiXCR to the multiplex PCR reads. The profile shows around 1.1 million distinct CDR3 sequences, around a third of them singletons. The sample was peripheral blood or thyroid tissue (not recorded which). The receptor source for this set is an adult man with Graves' hyperthyroidism.

The gene calls are TRBV15 and TRBJ1-1; the D is unclear. Germline CDR1 LNHNV, CDR2 YYDKDF (reference sequence). The V end was cut by 5 bases, the J end by 0 bases, with 7 bases between. This CDR3 contains 13 residues. The CDR3 spells CATSFGLNTEAFF. CDR3 sequence (DNA): TGTGCCACCAGCTTCGGCCTGAACACTGAAGCTTTCTTT.

This clonotype was observed once. The CDR3 carries no conserved terminal phenylalanine or tryptophan, so it likely arises from a read error. It is unclear where the CDR3 begins or ends on the DNA, so no DNA is shown, and the CDR3 is as TCRdb lists it. This chain uses TRBV10-3 with TRBJ2-2; TRBD1 is the table's D call, not checked against the DNA. The CDR3 has 10 amino acids, counting both end residues. The germline V gene encodes CDR1 ENHRY and CDR2 SYGVKD. This CDR3 reads CAISPDRSGV.

The chain employs TRBV7-2 and TRBJ1-6; the match to TRBD1 covers 8 bases. The CDR3 has 15 amino acids. Germline loops: CDR1 SGHTA, CDR2 FQGNSA. Trimming at V came to 4 bases and at J to 11 bases, leaving 10 bases not matched to a gene. The CDR3 DNA reads as TGTGCCAGCAGCTCGAGGACAGGGAGCGGGCCACCCCTCCACTTT. Amino acid sequence: CASSSRTGSGPPLHF.

Turning to this clonotype: A read error may be the cause here, since a much bigger clone is one base away. No conserved phenylalanine or tryptophan is present at the end of the CDR3, so a read error is the likely explanation. This chain connects TRBV9 to TRBJ1-1; D is uncertain. Trimming pared 1 base from V and 4 bases from J, leaving 11 bases between. Per germline, CDR1 SGDLS and CDR2 YYNGEE. CDR3 length: 14 residues. Here the CDR3 DNA reads TGTGCCAGCAGCGTAAGGGAGGAGGGCACTGAAGCTTTCCTT. This gives the protein CASSVREEGTEAFL.

This rearrangement joins TRBV5-4 to TRBJ2-5, with D perhaps TRBD2 (6 bases). Germline V gene sequence: CDR1 SGHNT, CDR2 YYREEE (reference sequence). V lost 1 base, J lost 7 bases, and 17 bases lay in between. CDR3 length equals 15 residues. The CDR3 spells CASSLRRDGYLTQYF. The DNA of the CDR3 is TGTGCCAGCAGCTTGAGGAGGGACGGTTATTTGACCCAGTACTTC.

V usage is TRBV29-1 and J usage is TRBJ1-1; no definite D call. Germline assignment: CDR1 SQVTM and CDR2 ANQGSEA. The CDR3 runs 11 residues. V lost 8 bases and J lost 2, with 9 bases in between. CDR3 sequence reads: CSLDGNTEAFF. DNA of the CDR3: TGCAGCTTGGATGGCAACACTGAAGCTTTCTTT. Based on the CDR3 plus reference TRBV29-1 and TRBJ1-1, the full variable domain is SAVISQKPSRDICQRGTSLTIQCQVDSQVTMMFWYRQQPGQSLTLIATANQGSEATYESGFVIDKFPISRPNLTFSTLTVSNMSPEDSSIYLCSLDGNTEAFFGQGTRLTVV.

This clonotype has more than one count but fewer than ten. V and J are TRBV27 and TRBJ1-1; D remains unclear. The CDR3 contains 13 residues. Germline V lookup: CDR1 MNHEY, CDR2 SMNVEV (reference sequence). V dropped 2 bases and J dropped 5 bases, with 9 bases sitting between them. This chain's CDR3 is CASSLEAWTEAFF. CDR3 bases: TGTGCCAGCAGTTTAGAGGCTTGGACTGAAGCTTTCTTT.